This passage covers 17 T cell receptor beta chains from one sample sequenced in a study of T cell repertoires and HLA-DP antigens. Which antigens these TCRs recognize remains unknown. Sequencing was performed with immunoSEQ multiplex PCR; in TCRdb, only in-frame clones are kept and a portion is missing. The sample has about 110,000 clones; roughly 92% are singletons. The sample comprised CD4+ T cells from PBMCs. All receptors derive from a woman between 18 and 29 years old in good health and CMV-seronegative.

The chain employs TRBV9 and TRBJ2-7; unclear D gene. This CDR3 has 11 residues. The V end lost 0 bases, the J end lost 8 bases, and 6 bases lay between the germline ends. Germline loops: CDR1 SGDLS, CDR2 YYNGEE. CDR3: CASSVAPKQYF. CDR3 bases: TGTGCCAGCAGCGTAGCGCCCAAGCAGTACTTC.

The table lists this clone with a count of one. This sequence joins TRBV19 and TRBJ2-3; D not resolved. This CDR3 has 13 residues. Germline V gene lookup returns CDR1 LNHDA and CDR2 SQIVND (reference sequence). Trimming removed 5 bases at V and 2 bases at J, with 8 bases between. DNA for the CDR3: TGTGCCAGTAGTCCCGAGTACACAGATACGCAGTATTTT. It translates to CASSPEYTDTQYF.

V gene TRBV7-2 combines with J gene TRBJ1-3; D gene unclear. This CDR3 has 16 residues. Germline loops: CDR1 SGHTA, CDR2 FQGNSA. The V gene lost 5 bases and the J gene lost 1 base, with 15 bases spanning the gap. The CDR3 spells CASSPQSDGSGNTIYF. The CDR3 DNA is TGTGCCAGCAGCCCTCAATCGGACGGTTCTGGAAACACCATATATTTT.

The J gene is TRBJ2-5, the V gene TRBV2; no firm D call. V gave up 7 bases and J gave up 2 bases, with 8 bases separating them. The CDR3 covers 12 residues. Germline lookup yields CDR1 SNHLY and CDR2 FYNNEI. This CDR3 is CASNGPQETQYF. For the CDR3, the DNA is TGTGCCAGCAACGGTCCACAAGAGACCCAGTACTTC.

The chain has TRBV7-2 and TRBJ1-1; weak D call: TRBD1 (6 bases). This CDR3 region has 19 residues. Trimming left V 5 bases short and J 1 base short, with 26 bases between. Germline V gives CDR1 SGHTA, CDR2 FQGNSA. The CDR3 here is CASSPQLGRQVRRNTEAFF. CDR3 coding DNA: TGTGCCAGCAGCCCCCAGCTCGGGCGACAGGTCCGAAGGAACACTGAAGCTTTCTTT.

This clone was recorded once. The chain links TRBV5-4 to TRBJ2-1; a weak D match, TRBD1 (6 bases). Trimming left V 0 bases short and J 8 bases short, with 9 bases between. In germline, CDR1 is SGHNT, CDR2 YYREEE (reference sequence). CDR3 length: 13 residues. CDR3 DNA: TGTGCCAGCAGCTTGGCCCAGGGGTATGAGCAGTTCTTC. Translation gives CASSLAQGYEQFF.

The chain employs TRBV5-4 and TRBJ1-2; 7 bases are shared with TRBD1. CDR3 length: 15 amino acids. Germline CDR1 reads SGHNT; CDR2 reads YYREEE (reference sequence). The junction had 12 bases not matched to a gene; V was cut back by 3 bases and J by 7 bases. CDR3 nucleotide sequence: TGTGCCAGCAGCTCGGATAGGGGGCTAGGTGGTGGCTACACCTTC. Its translation: CASSSDRGLGGGYTF.

The gene calls are TRBV5-6 and TRBJ1-2, with 10 bases fitting TRBD1. This CDR3 has 15 residues. With V trimmed by 4 bases and J by 2 bases, 5 bases remained unmatched. In germline, CDR1 is SGHDT, CDR2 YYEEEE. CDR3 region: CASSAMGQGNYGYTF. The CDR3 bases are TGTGCCAGCAGCGCCATGGGACAGGGGAACTATGGCTACACCTTC.

This chain joins TRBV6-5 and TRBJ1-2; tentatively, D is TRBD1 (5 bases). Trimming stripped 2 bases from V and 7 bases from J, with 20 bases between. CDR3 size: 16 residues. CDR1 is MNHEY and CDR2 is SVGAGI in the germline V gene. CDR3 amino acids: CASSYPSNGGWPGYTF. CDR3 bases: TGTGCCAGCAGTTACCCAAGCAATGGGGGGTGGCCTGGCTACACCTTC.

In nucleotides, the CDR3 is TGTGCCAGCAGCTGGACAGTGAACACCGGGGAGCTGTTTTTT. This encodes CASSWTVNTGELFF. The J gene is TRBJ2-2, the V gene TRBV11-2, with a possible D match to TRBD1 (6 bases). Trimming took 4 bases from V and 1 from J, leaving 7 bases between them. The CDR3 consists of 14 residues. CDR1 is SGHAT and CDR2 is FQNNGV in the germline V gene.

The rearrangement joins TRBV4-3 to TRBJ1-1; D call uncertain. The germline V gene has CDR1 LGHNA and CDR2 YSLEER. The V end was cut by 1 base, the J end by 1 base, with 10 bases between. The CDR3 length is 15 residues. The CDR3 protein is CASSQGPHPNTEAFF. The CDR3 DNA sequence: TGCGCCAGCAGCCAAGGCCCCCACCCGAACACTGAAGCTTTCTTT.

The rearrangement uses TRBV2 and TRBJ1-1, with 10 bases fitting TRBD1. V lost 4 bases, J lost 4 bases, and 3 bases stayed unmatched. Germline loops: CDR1 SNHLY, CDR2 FYNNEI. The CDR3 has 14 residues. The CDR3 nucleotides read TGTGCCAGCAGTGTCCGACAGGGGGCCACTGAAGCTTTCTTT. Amino acid sequence: CASSVRQGATEAFF. Complete variable domain (other parts from reference TRBV2 and TRBJ1-1): EPEVTQTPSHQVTQMGQEVILRCVPISNHLYFYWYRQILGQKVEFLVSFYNNEISEKSEIFDDQFSVERPDGSNFTLKIRSTKLEDSAMYFCASSVRQGATEAFFGQGTRLTVV.

This rearrangement joins TRBV4-1 to TRBJ2-1; weak D call: TRBD1 (6 bases). Germline V gives CDR1 MGHRA, CDR2 YSYEKL. The CDR3 length is 16 residues. Trimming took off 2 bases at V and 3 bases at J, with 14 bases between the two ends. The CDR3 loop reads CASSQPGQKSYNEQFF. The CDR3 DNA sequence: TGCGCCAGCAGCCAACCGGGACAAAAAAGCTACAATGAGCAGTTCTTC.

This sequence joins TRBV11-3 and TRBJ2-5, with D possibly matching TRBD2 (7 bases). Germline V CDR1 and CDR2: SGHNT, YENEEA. V was cut by 1 base and J by 2 bases, with 14 bases left in between. The CDR3 sequence is 16 residues long. The DNA of the CDR3 is TGTGCCAGCAGCTTAGGCGGGGGAGGGGGTCAAGAGACCCAGTACTTC. It translates to CASSLGGGGGQETQYF. Drawing the rest from reference TRBV11-3 and TRBJ2-5, the complete variable domain is EAGVVQSPRYKIIEKKQPVAFWCNPISGHNTLYWYLQNLGQGPELLIRYENEEAVDDSQLPKDRFSAERLKGVDSTLKIQPAELGDSAVYLCASSLGGGGGQETQYFGPGTRLLVL.

The chain carries TRBV7-9 and TRBJ2-1; 8 positions agree with TRBD2. After removal of 7 bases from V and 0 bases from J, the junction contained 8 bases not matched to a gene. The CDR3 totals 16 residues. Germline V gives CDR1 SEHNR, CDR2 FQNEAQ (reference sequence). CDR3 in DNA: TGTGCCAGCATCCCGGGGGGGAGTTCCTCCTACAATGAGCAGTTCTTC. Translated: CASIPGGSSSYNEQFF.

J is TRBJ1-1 and V is TRBV6-5, with unresolved D. The CDR3 runs 13 residues. Germline V gives CDR1 MNHEY, CDR2 SVGAGI. Trimming stripped 6 bases from V and 4 bases from J, with 12 bases between. The DNA of the CDR3 is TGTGCCAGCAGAAACGGAGAACTCACTGAAGCTTTCTTT. Translating gives CASRNGELTEAFF.

This clone has a single count. The gene calls are TRBV5-1 and TRBJ1-1; 9 bases are a match to TRBD1. CDR1 SGHRS and CDR2 YFSETQ come from the germline V gene. Germline trimming cut 2 bases from V and 6 bases from J; bases unmatched to any gene: 5. The CDR3 has 14 amino acids. The DNA of the CDR3 is TGCGCCAGCAGCTTACCGGGACAGGGTGCTGAAGCTTTCTTT. As protein: CASSLPGQGAEAFF.